This T cell receptor (beta chain) originates from a study of blood T cell repertoires in COVID-19. Study information: Some COVID-19 samples were acute and others convalescent; all came from the United States, Italy and Spain. PBMCs, B-cell-depleted T cells, or T cells provided the cDNA or gDNA that made up the material.

CDR3 length: 15 residues. V was clipped by 5 bases and J by 1 base; unmatched bases: 5. CDR1 is SGHAT, CDR2 FQNNGV, per germline. As originally analysed: For nucleated cells, counts were estimated from reference gene primer amplification. TCRdb's copy holds only in-frame clones and misses some; the assay was immunoSEQ multiplex PCR. Clonal size and the V and J genes are those of that table, whereas D and trimming came from the DNA. The data hold about 180,000 clones, with around 84% observed a single time. Specimen: peripheral blood. This clonotype originated in a man in his fifties or sixties with active or convalescent COVID-19. The rearrangement uses TRBV11-2 and TRBJ2-3; 8 nucleotides match TRBD2. The CDR3, as DNA: TGTGCCAGCAGCCAAGCGGGAGTGGGCACAGATACGCAGTATTTT. Translation gives CASSQAGVGTDTQYF.